The rows below give T cell receptor beta chains drawn from one sample of a study of shared clonotypes between healthy human individuals. Some clones are missing from TCRdb's copy, which holds only in-frame ones; the method was immunoSEQ multiplex PCR. The repertoire consists of millions of clones, with approximately 94% occurring once and the leading ten covering about 1.5%. Sequenced sample: naive CD8+ T cells from PBMCs. Every receptor here comes from a man younger than 35 in good health. Some clones in this sample may be carry-over from other donors' samples. The CDR3 runs from the conserved cysteine through the conserved F or W. Each record gives: D gene, V gene, J gene, clone size, CDR3 DNA, CDR3 protein. D genes are given only for firm matches. Not all rows give a size; the values are once, few, many and, for expanded clones, a class.

d_gene: .; v_gene: TRBV28; j_gene: TRBJ2-5; abundance: .; CDR3nt: TGTGCCAGCAGTTCCCTGACAACAGAAGAGACCCAGTACTTC; CDR3aa: CASSSLTTEETQYF
d_gene: .; v_gene: TRBV27; j_gene: TRBJ2-7; abundance: .; CDR3nt: TGTGCCAGCAGTTTTATCGGTAGCTCCTACGAGCAGTACTTC; CDR3aa: CASSFIGSSYEQYF
d_gene: .; v_gene: TRBV4-1; j_gene: TRBJ1-3; abundance: once; CDR3nt: TGCGCCAGCAGCCAAGATCGGGGGGTCGCCGCTGGAAACACCATATATTTT; CDR3aa: CASSQDRGVAAGNTIYF
d_gene: TRBD1; v_gene: TRBV30; j_gene: TRBJ2-5; abundance: .; CDR3nt: TGTGCCTGGCAAGACAGGGGCAAAGAGACCCAGTACTTC; CDR3aa: CAWQDRGKETQYF
d_gene: .; v_gene: TRBV18; j_gene: TRBJ1-1; abundance: .; CDR3nt: TGTGCCAGCTCAGCCCCAGACAGGCCGAACACTGAAGCTTTCTTT; CDR3aa: CASSAPDRPNTEAFF
d_gene: .; v_gene: TRBV19; j_gene: TRBJ1-5; abundance: .; CDR3nt: TGTGCCAGTACCCCTGGGGGGGGTAGCAATCAGCCCCAGCATTTT; CDR3aa: CASTPGGGSNQPQHF
d_gene: TRBD2; v_gene: TRBV4-2; j_gene: TRBJ2-7; abundance: .; CDR3nt: TGTGCCAGCAGCCAAGTTACTAGCGGGAGTGTATCCTACGAGCAGTACTTC; CDR3aa: CASSQVTSGSVSYEQYF
d_gene: .; v_gene: TRBV27; j_gene: TRBJ2-1; abundance: .; CDR3nt: TGTGCCAGCAGTTTAACCACTAGCATCTACAATGAGCAGTTCTTC; CDR3aa: CASSLTTSIYNEQFF
d_gene: TRBD2; v_gene: TRBV5-1; j_gene: TRBJ2-1; abundance: .; CDR3nt: TGCGCCAGCAGCTTGGCCCAGCTAGCGGGAGGGCCAACTGGCTTCAATGAGCAGTTCTTC; CDR3aa: CASSLAQLAGGPTGFNEQFF
d_gene: .; v_gene: TRBV27; j_gene: TRBJ2-7; abundance: .; CDR3nt: TGTGCCAGCAGTTCGAGAGAGGGTGAAAAAAACGAGCAGTACTTC; CDR3aa: CASSSREGEKNEQYF
d_gene: TRBD2; v_gene: TRBV7-9; j_gene: TRBJ2-1; abundance: .; CDR3nt: TGTGCCAGCAGCTTACTACCCTTTAGCGGGAGCTACAATGAGCAGTTCTTC; CDR3aa: CASSLLPFSGSYNEQFF
d_gene: .; v_gene: TRBV11-2; j_gene: TRBJ2-6; abundance: .; CDR3nt: TGTGCCAGCAGCTTAATCAGGGGCCCTCCCTCTGGGGCCAACGTCCTGACTTTC; CDR3aa: CASSLIRGPPSGANVLTF
d_gene: TRBD2; v_gene: TRBV5-4; j_gene: TRBJ2-2; abundance: .; CDR3nt: TGTGCCAGCAGCTTGGGACTAGCGGGAGTAGGCGGGGAGCTGTTTTTT; CDR3aa: CASSLGLAGVGGELFF
d_gene: .; v_gene: TRBV27; j_gene: TRBJ2-7; abundance: .; CDR3nt: TGTGCCAGCAGTTCACCAAGGACCTTTTACGAGCAGTACTTC; CDR3aa: CASSSPRTFYEQYF
d_gene: TRBD2; v_gene: TRBV25-1; j_gene: TRBJ2-7; abundance: .; CDR3nt: TGTGCCAGCAGTGTCGGACTAGCGGGAGCTTACGAGCAGTACTTC; CDR3aa: CASSVGLAGAYEQYF
d_gene: .; v_gene: TRBV18; j_gene: TRBJ1-3; abundance: .; CDR3nt: TGTGCCAGCTCACCACCATGGGAAGACTCAGGAAACACCATATATTTT; CDR3aa: CASSPPWEDSGNTIYF
d_gene: .; v_gene: TRBV28; j_gene: TRBJ1-1; abundance: few; CDR3nt: TGTGCCAGCAGTTCCCTGGGGGGAGGCTGGGCTGAAGCTTTCTTT; CDR3aa: CASSSLGGGWAEAFF
d_gene: .; v_gene: TRBV21-1; j_gene: TRBJ1-5; abundance: .; CDR3nt: TGTGCCAGCAGCACCACTACCAACAGGGGAACCGCACATCAGCCCCAGCATTTT; CDR3aa: CASSTTTNRGTAHQPQHF
d_gene: TRBD1; v_gene: TRBV5-4; j_gene: TRBJ2-7; abundance: .; CDR3nt: TGTGCCAGCAGCTTGGGCCCGGGGACAGGGACTCGGGAGCAGTACTTC; CDR3aa: CASSLGPGTGTREQYF
d_gene: TRBD1; v_gene: TRBV4-2; j_gene: TRBJ1-3; abundance: .; CDR3nt: TGTGCCAGCAGCCAAGATCGATACAGGGGTCACTCTGGAAACACCATATATTTT; CDR3aa: CASSQDRYRGHSGNTIYF
d_gene: .; v_gene: TRBV27; j_gene: TRBJ2-1; abundance: .; CDR3nt: TGTGCCAGCAGTTTAATTGGGGGTTTCTACAATGAGCAGTTCTTC; CDR3aa: CASSLIGGFYNEQFF
d_gene: .; v_gene: TRBV21-1; j_gene: TRBJ2-2; abundance: .; CDR3nt: TGTGCCAGCAGCAACTCGGGGGACAGGTATAACGGGGAGCTGTTTTTT; CDR3aa: CASSNSGDRYNGELFF
d_gene: .; v_gene: TRBV23-1; j_gene: TRBJ1-4; abundance: once; CDR3nt: TGCGCCAGCAGTCAACGACAGCTGATGGGAAATGAAAAACTGTTTTTT; CDR3aa: CASSQRQLMGNEKLFF